This passage covers 5 T cell receptor beta chains from one sample sequenced in a study of tumor-infiltrating lymphocytes in primary liver carcinoma. From approximately 530 ng of total RNA, TCR beta-specific cDNA was reverse-transcribed using a constant-region primer. ARM-PCR was slightly modified, and three nested multiplex PCR rounds with it gave rise to the TCR beta libraries. The two initial PCR rounds, around 10 cycles each, used TRBV1-TRBV30 forward and C-beta reverse primers. TCRdb independently ran MiXCR on the multiplex PCR reads; one entry per CDR3 protein. The top ten clones hold roughly 8.6% of a sample with 300,000 to 400,000 distinct CDR3 sequences, 55% to 65% of them seen once. RNA was extracted from whole blood without cell sorting, alongside germline DNA. Source material: peripheral blood. The source is a man aged 35-49 years with primary liver carcinoma and hepatitis B virus infection.

V gene TRBV20-1 combines with J gene TRBJ2-5; D is unclear. The CDR3 length is 14 residues. The germline V and J ends were trimmed by 8 bases and 2 bases, with 18 bases remaining between them. The germline gives CDR1 DFQATT, CDR2 SNEGSKA (reference sequence). CDR3 sequence (DNA): TGCAGTCGGGCCGACAAGCTGACACAAGAGACCCAGTACTTC. Amino acids: CSRADKLTQETQYF.

This clonotype was found many times. The rearrangement uses TRBV6-5 and TRBJ2-2, with 9 bases that match TRBD1. Losses at the gene ends were 0 bases for V and 7 bases for J; bases not matched to a gene: 6. Germline V gene lookup returns CDR1 MNHEY and CDR2 SVGAGI. The CDR3 totals 16 residues. The CDR3 DNA reads TGTGCCAGCAGTTACTCTCGGACAGGGGACAGCGGGGAGCTGTTTTTT. Translated: CASSYSRTGDSGELFF.

To note about this clonotype: A much larger clone sits a single nucleotide away, making a read error possible. In DNA, the CDR3 is TGTGCTAGTGACCTCGGACTAGCGCCCGACAATGAGCAGTTCTTC. It encodes CASDLGLAPDNEQFF. This sequence joins TRBV12-5 and TRBJ2-1; 9 nucleotides line up with TRBD2. With 7 bases clipped from V and 5 bases from J, the junction kept 9 bases outside the gene matches. This CDR3 contains 15 residues. The V gene's germline CDR1 is LGHNT and CDR2 FRNRAP.

This chain uses TRBV5-6 with TRBJ2-2, with D maybe TRBD2 (6 bases). V lost 0 bases and J lost 1, with 7 bases in between. The CDR3 runs 15 residues. Germline V lookup: CDR1 SGHDT, CDR2 YYEEEE. CDR3 in DNA: TGTGCCAGCAGCTTGGTGGGGGGGAACACCGGGGAGCTGTTTTTT. Its translation is CASSLVGGNTGELFF.

V gene TRBV21-1 combines with J gene TRBJ2-1; the D call of TRBD1 is as the table states it, not checked on the DNA. TRBV21-1 is flagged as a pseudogene. The CDR3 has 15 residues. DNA for the CDR3: TGTGCCAGCAGCAAAGCCCGTCGGGGGCACAATGAGCAGTTCTTC. This encodes CASSKARRGHNEQFF.